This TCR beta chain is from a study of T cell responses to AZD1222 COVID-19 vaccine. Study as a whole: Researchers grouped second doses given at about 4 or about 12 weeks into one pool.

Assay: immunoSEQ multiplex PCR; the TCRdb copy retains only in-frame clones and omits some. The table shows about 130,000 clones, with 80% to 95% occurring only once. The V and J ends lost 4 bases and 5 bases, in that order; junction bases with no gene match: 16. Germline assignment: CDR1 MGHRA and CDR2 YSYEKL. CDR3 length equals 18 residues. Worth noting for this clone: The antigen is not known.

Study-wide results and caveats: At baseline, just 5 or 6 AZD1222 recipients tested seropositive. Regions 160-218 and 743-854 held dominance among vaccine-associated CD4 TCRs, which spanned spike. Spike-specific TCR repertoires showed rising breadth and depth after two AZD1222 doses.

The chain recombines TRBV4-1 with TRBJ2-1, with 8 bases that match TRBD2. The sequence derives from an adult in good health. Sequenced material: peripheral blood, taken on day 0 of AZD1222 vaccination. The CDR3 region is CASSPQDFGWRGDNEQFF. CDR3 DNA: TGCGCCAGCAGCCCTCAAGATTTCGGGTGGCGGGGGGACAATGAGCAGTTCTTC.